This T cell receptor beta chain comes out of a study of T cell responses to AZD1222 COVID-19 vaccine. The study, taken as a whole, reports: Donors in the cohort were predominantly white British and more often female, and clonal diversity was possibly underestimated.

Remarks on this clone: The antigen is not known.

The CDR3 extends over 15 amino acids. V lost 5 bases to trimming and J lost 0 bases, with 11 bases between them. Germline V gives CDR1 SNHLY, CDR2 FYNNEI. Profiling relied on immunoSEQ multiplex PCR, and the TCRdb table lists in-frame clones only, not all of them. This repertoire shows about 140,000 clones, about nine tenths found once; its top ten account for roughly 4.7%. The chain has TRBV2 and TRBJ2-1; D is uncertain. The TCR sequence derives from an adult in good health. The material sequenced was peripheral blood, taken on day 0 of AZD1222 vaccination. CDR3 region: CASSTKWSSYNEQFF. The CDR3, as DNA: TGTGCCAGCAGTACGAAGTGGAGCTCCTACAATGAGCAGTTCTTC.